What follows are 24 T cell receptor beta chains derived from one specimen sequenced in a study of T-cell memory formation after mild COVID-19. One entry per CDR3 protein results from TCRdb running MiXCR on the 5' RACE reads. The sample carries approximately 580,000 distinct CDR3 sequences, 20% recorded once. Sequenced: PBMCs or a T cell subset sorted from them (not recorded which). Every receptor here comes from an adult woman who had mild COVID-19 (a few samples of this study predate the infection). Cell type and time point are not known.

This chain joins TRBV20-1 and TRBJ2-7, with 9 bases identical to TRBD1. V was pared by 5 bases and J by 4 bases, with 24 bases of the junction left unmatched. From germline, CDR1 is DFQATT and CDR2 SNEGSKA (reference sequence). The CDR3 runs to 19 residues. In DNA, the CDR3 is TGCAGTGCTGGCCCCTCCGCGGGACAGGGTCTCGTCGAAGAGTACGAGCAGTACTTC. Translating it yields CSAGPSAGQGLVEEYEQYF.

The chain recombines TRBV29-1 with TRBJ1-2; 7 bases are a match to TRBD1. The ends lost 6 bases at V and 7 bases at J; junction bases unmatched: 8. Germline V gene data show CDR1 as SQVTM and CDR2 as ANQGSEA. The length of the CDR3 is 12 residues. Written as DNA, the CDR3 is TGCAGCGTACACACAGGGGTCGGTGGCTACACCTTC. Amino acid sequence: CSVHTGVGGYTF.

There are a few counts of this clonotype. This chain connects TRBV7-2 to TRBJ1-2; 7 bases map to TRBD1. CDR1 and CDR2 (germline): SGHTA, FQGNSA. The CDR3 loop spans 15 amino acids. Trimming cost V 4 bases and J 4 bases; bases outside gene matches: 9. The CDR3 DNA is TGTGCCAGCAGCTCCAGGGGGGAGGGGCTCTATGGCTACACCTTC. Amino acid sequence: CASSSRGEGLYGYTF.

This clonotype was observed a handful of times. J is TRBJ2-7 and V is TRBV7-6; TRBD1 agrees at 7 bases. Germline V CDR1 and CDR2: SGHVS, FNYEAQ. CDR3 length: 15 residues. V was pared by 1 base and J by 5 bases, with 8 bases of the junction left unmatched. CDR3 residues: CASSLEGTGDHEQYF. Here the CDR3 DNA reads TGTGCCAGCAGCTTAGAGGGTACAGGGGATCACGAGCAGTACTTC.

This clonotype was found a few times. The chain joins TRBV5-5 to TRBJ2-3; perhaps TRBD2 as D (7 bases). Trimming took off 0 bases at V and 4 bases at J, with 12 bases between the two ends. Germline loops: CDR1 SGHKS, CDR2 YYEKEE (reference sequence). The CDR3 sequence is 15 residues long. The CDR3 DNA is TGTGCCAGCAGCTTGGAGGGGGGGGCGGCAGATACGCAGTATTTT. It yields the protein CASSLEGGAADTQYF.

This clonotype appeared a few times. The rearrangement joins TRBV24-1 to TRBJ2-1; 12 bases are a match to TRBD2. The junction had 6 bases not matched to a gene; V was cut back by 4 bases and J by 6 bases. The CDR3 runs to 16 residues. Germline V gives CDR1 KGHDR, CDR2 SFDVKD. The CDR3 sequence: CATSDPTSGGRNEQFF. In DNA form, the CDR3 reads TGTGCCACCAGTGACCCCACTAGCGGGGGGCGCAATGAGCAGTTCTTC.

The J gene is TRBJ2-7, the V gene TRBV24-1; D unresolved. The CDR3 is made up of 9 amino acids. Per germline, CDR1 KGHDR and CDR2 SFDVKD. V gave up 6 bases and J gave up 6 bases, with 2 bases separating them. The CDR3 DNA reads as TGTGCCACCAGTAGCGAGCAGTACTTC. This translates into CATSSEQYF.

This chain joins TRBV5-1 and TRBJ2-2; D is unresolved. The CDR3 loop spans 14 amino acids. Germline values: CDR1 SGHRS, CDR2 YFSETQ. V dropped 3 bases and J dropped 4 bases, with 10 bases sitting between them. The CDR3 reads CASSSQASTGELFF. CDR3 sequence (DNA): TGCGCCAGCAGCTCGCAGGCCTCCACCGGGGAGCTGTTTTTT.

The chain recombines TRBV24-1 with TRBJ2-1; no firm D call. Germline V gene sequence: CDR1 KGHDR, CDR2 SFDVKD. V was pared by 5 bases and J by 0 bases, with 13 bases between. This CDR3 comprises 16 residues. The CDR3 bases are TGTGCCACCAGTGGTACCCTTCCGAGCTCCTACAATGAGCAGTTCTTC. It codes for CATSGTLPSSYNEQFF.

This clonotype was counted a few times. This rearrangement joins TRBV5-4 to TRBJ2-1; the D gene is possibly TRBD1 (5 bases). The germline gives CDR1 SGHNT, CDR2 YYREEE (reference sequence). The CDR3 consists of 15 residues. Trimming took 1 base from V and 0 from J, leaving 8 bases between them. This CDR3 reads CASSLQGPSYNEQFF. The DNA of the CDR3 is TGTGCCAGCAGCTTGCAGGGCCCCTCCTACAATGAGCAGTTCTTC.

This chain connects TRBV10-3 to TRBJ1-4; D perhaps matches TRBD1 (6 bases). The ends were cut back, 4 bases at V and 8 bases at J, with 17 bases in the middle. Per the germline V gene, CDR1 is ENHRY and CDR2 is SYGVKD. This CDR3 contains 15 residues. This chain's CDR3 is CAISGQQGLREKLFF. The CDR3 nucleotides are TGTGCCATCAGTGGACAACAGGGTTTGCGCGAAAAACTGTTTTTT.

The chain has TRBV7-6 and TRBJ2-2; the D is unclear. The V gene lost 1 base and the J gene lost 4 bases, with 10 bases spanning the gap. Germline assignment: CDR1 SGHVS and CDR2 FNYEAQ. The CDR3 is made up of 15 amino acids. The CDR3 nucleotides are TGTGCCAGCAGCTTAGTTACCGATCCCACCGGGGAGCTGTTTTTT. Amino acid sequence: CASSLVTDPTGELFF.

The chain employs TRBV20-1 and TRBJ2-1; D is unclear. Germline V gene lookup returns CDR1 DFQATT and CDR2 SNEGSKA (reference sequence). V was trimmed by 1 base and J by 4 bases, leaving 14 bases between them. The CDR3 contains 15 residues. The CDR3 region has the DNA TGCAGTGCTAGAGGCGCGCACCTGGGGTACAATGAGCAGTTCTTC. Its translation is CSARGAHLGYNEQFF.

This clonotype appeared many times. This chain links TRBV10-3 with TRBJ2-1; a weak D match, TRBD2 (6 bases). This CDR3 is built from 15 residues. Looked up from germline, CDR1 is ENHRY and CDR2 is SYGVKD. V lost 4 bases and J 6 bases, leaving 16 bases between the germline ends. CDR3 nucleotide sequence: TGTGCCATCAGTGCTGGGGTAGCGGCTATCAATGAGCAGTTCTTC. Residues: CAISAGVAAINEQFF.

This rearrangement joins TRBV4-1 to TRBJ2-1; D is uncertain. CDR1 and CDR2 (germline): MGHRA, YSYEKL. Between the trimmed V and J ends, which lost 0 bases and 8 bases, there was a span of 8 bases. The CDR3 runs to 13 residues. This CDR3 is CASSQDPAYEQFF. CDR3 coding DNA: TGCGCCAGCAGCCAAGATCCCGCTTATGAGCAGTTCTTC.

CDR3 in DNA: TGTGCCAGCAGTACTAATACGTGGGAAAAACTGTTTTTT. Its translation: CASSTNTWEKLFF. The chain recombines TRBV12-3 or TRBV12-4 with TRBJ1-4; D gene uncertain. The CDR3 covers 13 residues. V dropped 5 bases and J dropped 8 bases, with 12 bases sitting between them.

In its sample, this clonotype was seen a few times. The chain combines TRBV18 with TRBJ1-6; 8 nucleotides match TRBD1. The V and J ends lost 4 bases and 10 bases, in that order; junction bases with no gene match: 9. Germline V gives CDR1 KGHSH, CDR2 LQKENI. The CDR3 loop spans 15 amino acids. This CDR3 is CASSRIITGGSPLHF. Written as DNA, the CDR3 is TGTGCCAGCTCACGCATAATTACAGGGGGATCACCCCTCCACTTT.

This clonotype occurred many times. The CDR3 DNA follows: TGCGCCAGCAGTTTACGGAGTACCGGAGGGGAGACCCAGTACTTC. Protein product: CASSLRSTGGETQYF. This chain links TRBV5-1 with TRBJ2-5; perhaps TRBD2 as D (6 bases). There are 15 residues in the CDR3. Per germline, CDR1 SGHRS and CDR2 YFSETQ. V gave up 5 bases and J gave up 5 bases, with 19 bases separating them.

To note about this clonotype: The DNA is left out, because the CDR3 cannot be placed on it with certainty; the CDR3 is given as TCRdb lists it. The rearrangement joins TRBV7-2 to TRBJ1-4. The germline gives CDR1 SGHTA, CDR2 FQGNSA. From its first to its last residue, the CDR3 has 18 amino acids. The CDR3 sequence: CASNLHPGWLTLMKNCFF.

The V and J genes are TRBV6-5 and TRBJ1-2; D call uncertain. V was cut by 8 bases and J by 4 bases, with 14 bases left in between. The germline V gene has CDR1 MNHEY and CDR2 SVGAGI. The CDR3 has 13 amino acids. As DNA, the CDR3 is TGTGCCAGCCGGCGGACCGGGAGCTATGGCTACACCTTC. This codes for CASRRTGSYGYTF.

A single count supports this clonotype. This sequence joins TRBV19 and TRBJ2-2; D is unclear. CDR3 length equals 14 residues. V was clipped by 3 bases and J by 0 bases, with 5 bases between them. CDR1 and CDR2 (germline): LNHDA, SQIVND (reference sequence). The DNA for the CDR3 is TGTGCCAGTAGTATCCAACCGAACACCGGGGAGCTGTTTTTT. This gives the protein CASSIQPNTGELFF.

The CDR3 loop is CSAPDRYQPLDIQYF. CDR3 nucleotide sequence: TGCAGTGCACCCGACAGGTACCAACCTTTAGACATTCAGTACTTC. The chain carries TRBV20-1 and TRBJ2-4; tentative D call: TRBD1 (6 bases). CDR3 size: 15 residues. The ends were cut back, 6 bases at V and 8 bases at J, with 23 bases in the middle. Germline CDR1 DFQATT, CDR2 SNEGSKA (reference sequence).

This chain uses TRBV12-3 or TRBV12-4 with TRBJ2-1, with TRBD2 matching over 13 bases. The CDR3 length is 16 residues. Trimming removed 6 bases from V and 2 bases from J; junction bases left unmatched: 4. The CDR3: CASSHTSGRAYNEQFF. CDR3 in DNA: TGTGCCAGCAGCCATACTAGCGGGAGGGCCTACAATGAGCAGTTCTTC.

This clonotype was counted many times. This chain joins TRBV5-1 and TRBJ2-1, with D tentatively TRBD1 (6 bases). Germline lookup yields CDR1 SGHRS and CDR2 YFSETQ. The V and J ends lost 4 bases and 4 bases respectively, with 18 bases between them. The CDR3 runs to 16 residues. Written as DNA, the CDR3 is TGCGCCAGCAGCACGAATGGGCAGGGGATGTACAATGAGCAGTTCTTC. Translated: CASSTNGQGMYNEQFF.